This T cell receptor beta chain was identified during a study of OX40 agonist ivuxolimab in advanced cancers. CDR1 and CDR2 from the germline V gene are SGHRS and YFSETQ. J gave up 3 bases and V 0 bases, and 7 bases lay outside the gene matches. The CDR3 loop spans 16 amino acids. The method was immunoSEQ multiplex PCR; TCRdb's version includes in-frame clones alone and lacks a portion of them. This table has some 73,000 clones, about nine tenths appearing once. Here the sequenced sample was CD4+ or CD8+ T cells sorted from blood, taken in a trial of the OX40 agonist ivuxolimab. This TCR derives from an adult with an advanced solid tumor such as melanoma, head and neck, liver or kidney cancer. The rearrangement uses TRBV5-1 and TRBJ2-7; 9 bases match TRBD2. The CDR3 here is CASSLAPTSGIYEQYF. In nucleotides, the CDR3 is TGCGCCAGCAGCTTGGCTCCGACTAGCGGAATCTACGAGCAGTACTTC.